Reported below is one T cell receptor beta chain. Profiled with immunoSEQ multiplex PCR; TCRdb holds only in-frame clones, not every one. The profile covers 20,000 to 25,000 clones, with almost 85% appearing a single time and 2.5% to 3.5% taken by the ten largest. Germline V gives CDR1 MGHRA, CDR2 YSYEKL. The ends were cut back, 10 bases at V and 6 bases at J, with 12 bases in the middle. CDR3 length: 12 residues. This sample is drawn from a study of blood T cell repertoires in COVID-19. The wider study: Samples of COVID-19 (acute and convalescent) were obtained from the United States, Italy and Spain. PBMCs, B-cell-depleted T cells, or T cells were the source of the cDNA or gDNA that made up the material.

The clonotype originates from a man aged 40-55 years with acute or convalescent COVID-19. Sequencing was performed on peripheral blood. The rearrangement links TRBV4-1 to TRBJ2-2; possibly TRBD2 for D (6 bases). The CDR3 DNA follows: TGCGCCACTCGGGAGCCAGCCGGGGAGCTGTTTTTT. Encoded protein: CATREPAGELFF.